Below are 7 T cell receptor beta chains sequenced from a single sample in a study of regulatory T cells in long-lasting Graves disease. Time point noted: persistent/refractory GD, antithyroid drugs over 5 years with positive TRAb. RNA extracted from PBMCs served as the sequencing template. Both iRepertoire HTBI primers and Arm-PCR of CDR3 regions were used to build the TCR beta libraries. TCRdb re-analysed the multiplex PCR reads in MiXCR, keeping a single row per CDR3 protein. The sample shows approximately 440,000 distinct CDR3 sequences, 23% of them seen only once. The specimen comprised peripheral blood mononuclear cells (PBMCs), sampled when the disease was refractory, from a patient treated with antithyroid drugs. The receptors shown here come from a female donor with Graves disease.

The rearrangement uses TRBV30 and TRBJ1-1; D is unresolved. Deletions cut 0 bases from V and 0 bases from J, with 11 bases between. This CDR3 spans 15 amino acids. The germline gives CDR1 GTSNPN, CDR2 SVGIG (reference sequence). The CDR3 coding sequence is TGTGCCTGGAGTGTCTCAGGTTTCGTGAACACTGAAGCTTTCTTT. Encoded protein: CAWSVSGFVNTEAFF.

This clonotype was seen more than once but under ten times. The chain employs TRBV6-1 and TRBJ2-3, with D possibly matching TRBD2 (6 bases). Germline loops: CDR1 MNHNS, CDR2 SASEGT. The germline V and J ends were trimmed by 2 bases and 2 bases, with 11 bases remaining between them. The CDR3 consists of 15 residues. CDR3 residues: CASSEFREPTDTQYF. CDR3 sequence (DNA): TGTGCCAGCAGTGAATTCCGGGAGCCCACAGATACGCAGTATTTT.

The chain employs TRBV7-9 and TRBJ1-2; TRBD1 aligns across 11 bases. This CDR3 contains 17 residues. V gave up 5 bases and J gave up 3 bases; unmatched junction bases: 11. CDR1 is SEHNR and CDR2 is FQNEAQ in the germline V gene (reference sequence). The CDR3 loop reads CASSANPGTGGHYGYTF. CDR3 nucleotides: TGTGCCAGCAGCGCAAACCCTGGGACAGGGGGGCACTATGGCTACACCTTC.

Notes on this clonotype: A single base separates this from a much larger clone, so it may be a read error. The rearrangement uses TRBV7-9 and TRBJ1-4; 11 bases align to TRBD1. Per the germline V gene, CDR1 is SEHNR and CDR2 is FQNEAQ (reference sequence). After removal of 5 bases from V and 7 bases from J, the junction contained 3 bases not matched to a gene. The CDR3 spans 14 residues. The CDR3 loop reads CASSRDRGTEKLFF. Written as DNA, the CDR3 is TGTGCCAGCAGCCGGGACAGGGGGACTGAAAAACTGTTTTTT. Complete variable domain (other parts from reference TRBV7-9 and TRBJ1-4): DTGVSQNPRHKITKRGQNVTFRCDPISEHNRLYWYRQTLGQGPEFLTYFQNEAQLEKSRLLSDRFSAERPKGSFSTLEIQRTEQGDSAMYLCASSRDRGTEKLFFGSGTQLSVL.

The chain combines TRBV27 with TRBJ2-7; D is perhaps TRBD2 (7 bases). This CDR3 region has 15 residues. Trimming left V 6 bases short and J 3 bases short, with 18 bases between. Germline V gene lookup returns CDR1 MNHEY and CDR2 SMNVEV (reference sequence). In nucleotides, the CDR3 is TGTGCCAGCAGCACCGAGGGGGGGAGGATCTACGAGCAGTACTTC. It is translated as CASSTEGGRIYEQYF.

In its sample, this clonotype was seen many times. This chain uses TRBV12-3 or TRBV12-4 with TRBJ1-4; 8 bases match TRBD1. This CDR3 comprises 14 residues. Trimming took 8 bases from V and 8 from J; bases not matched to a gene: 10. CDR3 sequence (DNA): TGTGCCAGCGGTACCGGGACAGGAAGAGAAAAACTGTTTTTT. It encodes CASGTGTGREKLFF.

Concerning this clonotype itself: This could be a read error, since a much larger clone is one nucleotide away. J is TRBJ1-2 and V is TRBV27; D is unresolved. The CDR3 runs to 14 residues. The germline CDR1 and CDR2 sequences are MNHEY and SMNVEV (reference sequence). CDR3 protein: CAGRSTSSNYGYTF. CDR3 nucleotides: TGTGCCGGCAGATCCACAAGCTCTAACTATGGCTACACCTTC.